This TCR beta chain was captured by sequencing in a study of shared clonotypes between healthy human individuals. The wider study: CD4 naive cells filled three plates per donor, CD4 memory three, CD8 naive two and CD8 memory one.

The V and J ends lost 3 bases and 6 bases respectively, with 5 bases between them. Germline V gene sequence: CDR1 MDHEN, CDR2 SYDVKM. The CDR3 sequence is 11 residues long. Notes on this clone: Its cognate antigen is unknown.

Naive CD8 isolation took CD45RO-negative cells positively selected for CCR7 and excluded terminally differentiated effector memory CD45RA+ cells. Donors, without exception, were Caucasian adults residing in Nashville, Tennessee. Assay: immunoSEQ multiplex PCR; the TCRdb copy retains only in-frame clones and omits some. This sample has over 2 million clones; about 95% occur once, and the top ten carry about 1.1%. Study-level results: Shared clonotypes: 4.5% to 5% naive CD4, roughly 3.5% naive CD8, less than 2.5% memory CD4, approximately 0.4% memory CD8. Larger estimated richness was generally recorded for naive subsets relative to memory subsets.

This clonotype originated in a man between 18 and 29 years old in good health. The chain is built from TRBV28 and TRBJ1-1, with no clear D. Sequencing used naive CD8+ T cells sorted from blood. Here the CDR3 DNA reads TGTGCCAGCAGTTTCTGGGCTGAAGCTTTCTTT. Amino acids: CASSFWAEAFF.